This is a list of T cell receptor beta chains from one sample in a study of T cell responses to AZD1222 COVID-19 vaccine. Produced via immunoSEQ multiplex PCR; TCRdb's table is partial and in-frame only. The profile shows some 150,000 clones, around 90% of them singletons. The sequencing used peripheral blood, collected 28 days after the second AZD1222 dose. All receptors come from an adult who received the AZD1222 COVID-19 vaccine. Each CDR3 is given with its conserved first and last residue. D genes are given only for firm matches. Size is omitted from some rows. Given values are once, few, many or a class for expanded clones.

clone size	V gene	J gene	D gene	CDR3 protein	CDR3 DNA
-	TRBV3-1/TRBV3-2	TRBJ2-7	TRBD2	CASSHRGGGRVNEQYF	TGTGCCAGCAGCCATAGGGGAGGCGGGAGAGTAAACGAGCAGTACTTC
-	TRBV4-2	TRBJ1-1	-	CASSQGGDASEAFF	TGTGCCAGCAGCCAAGGCGGGGATGCGTCCGAAGCTTTCTTT
-	TRBV7-9	TRBJ1-5	-	CASSLGRGPPQPQHF	TGTGCCAGCAGCTTAGGGAGAGGCCCCCCACAGCCCCAGCATTTT
few	TRBV27	TRBJ2-7	-	CASSLSGTGAEQYF	TGTGCCAGCAGTTTATCTGGTACAGGTGCCGAGCAGTACTTC
-	TRBV6-2/TRBV6-3	TRBJ1-4	-	CASSTSGTADKLFF	TGTGCCAGCAGTACCTCCGGGACTGCGGATAAACTGTTTTTT
-	TRBV7-9	TRBJ2-5	-	CASSIGGIQETQYF	TGTGCCAGCAGCATAGGGGGGATACAAGAGACCCAGTACTTC
-	TRBV11-3	TRBJ1-2	-	CASSLAFSNYGYTF	TGTGCCAGCAGCTTGGCATTTTCTAACTATGGCTACACCTTC
-	TRBV13	TRBJ1-2	-	CASSLGQPVDGYTF	TGTGCCAGCAGCTTAGGCCAACCTGTTGATGGCTACACCTTC
-	TRBV24-1	TRBJ1-1	-	CATSWGGGEAFF	TGTGCCACCAGTTGGGGGGGTGGTGAAGCTTTCTTT
-	TRBV7-2	TRBJ2-3	TRBD2	CASSYSGSDTQYF	TGTGCCAGCAGTTACAGCGGGAGTGATACGCAGTATTTT
once	TRBV9	TRBJ2-1	-	CASSLTDNEQFF	TGTGCCAGCAGCTTGACCGACAATGAGCAGTTCTTC
few	TRBV7-2	TRBJ2-1	-	CASAGQHLTSYNEQFF	TGTGCCAGCGCCGGGCAGCACCTAACCTCCTACAATGAGCAGTTCTTC
-	TRBV30	TRBJ1-1	-	CAWSGQEGTEAFF	TGTGCCTGGAGTGGACAGGAGGGAACTGAAGCTTTCTTT
-	TRBV12-3/TRBV12-4	TRBJ2-1	-	CASRALEVNEQFF	TGTGCCAGCAGAGCCCTTGAAGTCAATGAGCAGTTCTTC
-	TRBV27	TRBJ2-3	TRBD2	CASSFLAESTDTQYF	TGTGCCAGCAGTTTCCTAGCGGAGAGCACAGATACGCAGTATTTT
-	TRBV15	TRBJ2-4	-	CATSTSGYLAKNIQYF	TGTGCCACCAGCACTTCTGGTTATCTAGCCAAAAACATTCAGTACTTC